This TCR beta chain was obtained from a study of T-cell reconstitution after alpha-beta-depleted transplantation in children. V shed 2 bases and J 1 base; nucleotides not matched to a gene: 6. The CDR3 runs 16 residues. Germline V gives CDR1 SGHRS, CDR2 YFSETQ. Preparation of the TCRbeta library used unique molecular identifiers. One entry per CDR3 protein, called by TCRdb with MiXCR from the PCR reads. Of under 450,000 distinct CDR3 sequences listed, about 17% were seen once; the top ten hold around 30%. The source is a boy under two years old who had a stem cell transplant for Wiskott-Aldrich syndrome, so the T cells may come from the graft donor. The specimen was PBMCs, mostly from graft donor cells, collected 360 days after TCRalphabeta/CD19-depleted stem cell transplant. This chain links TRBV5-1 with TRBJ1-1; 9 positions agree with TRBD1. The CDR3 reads CASSFSTGGANTEAFF. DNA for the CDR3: TGCGCCAGCAGCTTCAGCACAGGGGGCGCGAACACTGAAGCTTTCTTT. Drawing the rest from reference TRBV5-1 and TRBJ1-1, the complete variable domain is KAGVTQTPRYLIKTRGQQVTLSCSPISGHRSVSWYQQTPGQGLQFLFEYFSETQRNKGNFPGRFSGRQFSNSRSEMNVSTLELGDSALYLCASSFSTGGANTEAFFGQGTRLTVV.